These T cell receptor beta chains were read from a single sample in a study of blood T cell repertoires in COVID-19. Clones were sequenced by immunoSEQ multiplex PCR, and TCRdb holds only the in-frame ones, with some missing. The sample shows about 120,000 clones, about four fifths of them seen only once. Sequencing used peripheral blood. The receptors stem from a man aged 65 to 79 with acute or convalescent COVID-19. The CDR3 runs from the conserved cysteine through the conserved F or W. A D gene is named only where the DNA matches it firmly. Size is omitted from some rows. Given values are once, few, many or a class for expanded clones.

>-|TRBV13|TRBJ2-3|TRBD2
CASSLRLAGGPVDTQYF
TGTGCCAGCAGCCTTCGACTAGCGGGGGGGCCGGTAGATACGCAGTATTTT
>few|TRBV25-1|TRBJ1-2|TRBD1
CATMDRGYGYTF
TGTGCCACTATGGACAGGGGCTATGGCTACACCTTC
>once|TRBV29-1|TRBJ2-5|TRBD2
CSVAGTSNQETQYF
TGCAGCGTGGCCGGGACTAGCAATCAAGAGACCCAGTACTTC
>-|TRBV19|TRBJ1-2|-
CASSIQGIYGYGYTF
TGTGCCAGTAGTATACAGGGTATTTACGGCTATGGCTACACCTTC
>many|TRBV7-8|TRBJ2-1|TRBD1
CASSPRTRDRINNEQFF
TGTGCCAGCAGCCCTCGTACTCGGGACAGAATTAACAATGAGCAGTTCTTC
>-|TRBV7-2|TRBJ1-1|TRBD1
CASSDTGVTEAFF
TGTGCCAGCAGCGACACAGGGGTCACTGAAGCTTTCTTT
>-|TRBV6-6|TRBJ1-3|-
CASSAQARSGNTIYF
TGTGCCAGCAGTGCACAGGCACGCTCTGGAAACACCATATATTTT
>-|TRBV5-1|TRBJ1-5|-
CASSLGQSSNQPQHF
TGCGCCAGCAGCTTGGGACAGTCTAGCAATCAGCCCCAGCATTTT
>-|TRBV5-4|TRBJ1-2|-
CASSPGGRANYGYTF
TGTGCCAGCAGCCCGGGGGGGAGGGCCAACTATGGCTACACCTTC
>-|TRBV7-3|TRBJ2-5|TRBD1
CASSGGQGETQYF
TGTGCCAGCAGCGGGGGACAGGGGGAGACCCAGTACTTC
>-|TRBV6-2/TRBV6-3|TRBJ1-5|-
CASSLQGISNQPQHF
TGTGCCAGCAGTCTCCAGGGGATTAGCAATCAGCCCCAGCATTTT
>-|TRBV2|TRBJ2-7|TRBD1
CASSGTGGDEQYF
TGTGCCAGCTCCGGGACAGGGGGCGACGAGCAGTACTTC
>-|TRBV19|TRBJ1-6|TRBD1
CASSSTGQGGSPLHF
TGTGCCAGTAGTTCTACGGGACAGGGGGGATCACCCCTCCACTTT
>-|TRBV6-1|TRBJ2-5|TRBD1
CASSEALSGTGVETQYF
TGTGCCAGCAGTGAAGCGCTTAGCGGGACAGGGGTAGAGACCCAGTACTTC
>-|TRBV7-2|TRBJ1-2|-
CASSIGLGGTLDGYTF
TGTGCCAGCAGCATAGGACTGGGAGGCACTCTGGATGGCTACACCTTC
>-|TRBV10-3|TRBJ1-5|-
CAISQGAGNQPQHF
TGTGCCATCAGTCAAGGGGCAGGCAATCAGCCCCAGCATTTT
>once|TRBV5-4|TRBJ1-2|TRBD1
CASSRPGTDSNYGYTF
TGTGCCAGCAGCAGACCCGGGACAGACTCTAACTATGGCTACACCTTC
>few|TRBV10-1|TRBJ1-2|TRBD1
CASSESDRGEDYGYTF
TGCGCCAGCAGTGAGTCTGACAGGGGCGAAGACTATGGCTACACCTTC
>-|TRBV3-1/TRBV3-2|TRBJ2-7|TRBD2
CASSQDRSGGAYEQYF
TGTGCCAGCAGCCAAGATAGGAGCGGGGGGGCATACGAGCAGTACTTC
>once|TRBV14|TRBJ1-1|-
CASSQRRQFGNTEAFF
TGTGCCAGCAGCCAGCGGAGACAGTTCGGGAACACTGAAGCTTTCTTT
>few|TRBV7-6|TRBJ2-7|-
CASSLGASYEQYF
TGTGCCAGCAGCTTAGGAGCGAGCTACGAGCAGTACTTC
>-|TRBV24-1|TRBJ2-3|TRBD2
CATSEGRATSGGATDTQYF
TGTGCCACCAGTGAGGGGAGGGCGACTAGCGGGGGGGCCACAGATACGCAGTATTTT
>-|TRBV6-5|TRBJ1-3|-
CASSYGGPGNTIYF
TGTGCCAGCAGTTACGGGGGCCCTGGAAACACCATATATTTT
>-|TRBV11-2|TRBJ1-1|TRBD1
CASSLGTGGRRGAFF
TGTGCCAGCAGCCTTGGGACAGGGGGTCGCCGTGGAGCTTTCTTT
>-|TRBV2|TRBJ2-7|TRBD1
CASSDLGTEIYEQYF
TGTGCCAGCAGTGATCTCGGGACAGAGATTTACGAGCAGTACTTC
>-|TRBV4-3|TRBJ2-1|TRBD2
CASSPERGNEQFF
TGCGCCAGCAGCCCCGAGCGGGGCAATGAGCAGTTCTTC
>-|TRBV5-5|TRBJ1-4|-
CASSATTTNEKLFF
TGTGCCAGCAGCGCGACAACAACTAATGAAAAACTGTTTTTT
>-|TRBV7-3|TRBJ1-5|-
CASSPSHQPQHF
TGTGCCAGCAGCCCCTCCCATCAGCCCCAGCATTTT
>-|TRBV7-2|TRBJ2-5|-
CASSLVGRGETQYF
TGTGCCAGCAGCTTAGTGGGCAGGGGAGAGACCCAGTACTTC
>few|TRBV5-1|TRBJ2-3|-
CASSFWQDTQYF
TGCGCCAGCAGCTTTTGGCAAGATACGCAGTATTTT
>-|TRBV6-2/TRBV6-3|TRBJ1-5|-
CASSYILGQPQHF
TGTGCCAGCAGTTACATACTAGGTCAGCCCCAGCATTTT
>-|TRBV27|TRBJ2-6|TRBD1
CASSPITGTGSGANVLTF
TGTGCCAGCAGCCCGATAACCGGGACAGGGTCTGGGGCCAACGTCCTGACTTTC
>-|TRBV19|TRBJ1-3|TRBD1
CASSKDRVRGNTIYF
TGTGCCAGTAGTAAAGACAGGGTGAGGGGAAACACCATATATTTT
>-|TRBV4-2|TRBJ2-7|-
CASSRDILSSYEQYF
TGTGCCAGCAGCCGAGACATATTGAGCTCCTACGAGCAGTACTTC
>-|TRBV19|TRBJ2-3|-
CASSIPPARAGRTDTQYF
TGTGCCAGTAGTATACCACCCGCTCGGGCGGGGCGCACAGATACGCAGTATTTT
>-|TRBV11-3|TRBJ2-2|TRBD2
CASSLVPSGAGELFF
TGTGCCAGCAGCTTAGTTCCTAGCGGGGCCGGGGAGCTGTTTTTT
>few|TRBV12-5|TRBJ1-2|-
CASGLSPYGYTF
TGTGCTAGTGGTTTGAGCCCCTATGGCTACACCTTC
>-|TRBV5-8|TRBJ2-1|-
CASSLTVVSGLEQFF
TGTGCCAGCAGCTTGACGGTAGTGTCGGGGTTAGAGCAGTTCTTC
>-|TRBV15|TRBJ1-6|TRBD1
CATSRNLPLPATGGSSPLHF
TGTGCCACCAGCAGAAATTTACCGTTACCCGCTACAGGGGGCAGTTCACCCCTCCACTTT
>-|TRBV5-1|TRBJ1-1|-
CASSSLGASSEAFF
TGCGCCAGCAGCAGTCTAGGGGCGTCGTCTGAAGCTTTCTTT
>-|TRBV9|TRBJ2-5|-
CASSVEPSVFQETQYF
TGTGCCAGCAGCGTAGAACCTAGCGTCTTCCAAGAGACCCAGTACTTC
>-|TRBV28|TRBJ1-1|-
CASSSRLRVENTEAFF
TGTGCCAGCAGTTCGAGATTGAGGGTTGAGAACACTGAAGCTTTCTTT